The entry below describes one T cell receptor (beta chain). The antigen is not known. This specimen comes from a study of regulatory T cells in long-lasting Graves disease. Investigators prepared the TCR beta libraries by applying iRepertoire HTBI primers and Arm-PCR of CDR3 regions. TCRdb redid the calling of the multiplex PCR reads with MiXCR, one entry per CDR3 protein. The sample lists 500,000 or so distinct CDR3 sequences, 12% to 15% seen once, with about 15% in the top ten. Study-level points and caveats: Newly diagnosed Graves' patients exceeded persistent ones in TCR diversity.

As for time point: newly diagnosed GD, antithyroid drugs for less than 3 months. The authors made the TCR library using RNA they extracted from PBMCs. The data were also submitted as part of a second study, on T cells in Graves' hyperthyroidism and ophthalmopathy.

The sample consisted of peripheral blood mononuclear cells (PBMCs), taken at new diagnosis, from a patient treated with antithyroid drugs. The clonotype originates from a woman between 50 and 59 years old with Graves disease.

The CDR3 sequence is CASSSMGTANEQYF. CDR3 sequence (DNA): TGTGCCAGCAGCAGCATGGGGACGGCGAACGAGCAGTACTTC. The chain combines TRBV12-3 or TRBV12-4 with TRBJ2-7; D might be TRBD1 or TRBD2, each matching 5 bases. Trimming removed 6 bases from V and 5 bases from J, with 17 bases in between. The CDR3 contains 14 residues.